This T cell receptor beta chain came from a study of T-cell memory formation after mild COVID-19. The wider study: Across donors, TCR clusters were largely donor specific.

CDR3 length: 15 residues. The germline V gene has CDR1 LGHNA and CDR2 YSLEER. V lost 4 bases and J lost 1, with 13 bases in between. The study's findings and limits: Pre-infection memory carried some responding clones, suggesting that cross-reactive memory joined. Later expanders leaned CD4+, whereas clones that contracted between day 15 and 85 were balanced CD4/CD8.

5'RACE, which relied on constant-segment primers, yielded TCR alpha and TCR beta cDNA libraries carrying sample barcodes and UMIs. A single record per CDR3 protein comes from TCRdb applying MiXCR to the 5' RACE reads. This table has 80,000 to 130,000 distinct CDR3 sequences, 11% appearing once. Comment on this clonotype: Its antigen is unknown.

This chain links TRBV4-3 with TRBJ1-1, with D tentatively TRBD1 (5 bases). The receptor was derived from a man younger than 35 who had mild COVID-19 (a few samples of this study predate the infection). Cell type and time point are not known. Specimen: PBMCs or a T cell subset sorted from them (not recorded which). CDR3 sequence: CASSLTIGANTEAFF. The CDR3 region has the DNA TGCGCCAGCAGCCTCACCATAGGGGCGAACACTGAAGCTTTCTTT.